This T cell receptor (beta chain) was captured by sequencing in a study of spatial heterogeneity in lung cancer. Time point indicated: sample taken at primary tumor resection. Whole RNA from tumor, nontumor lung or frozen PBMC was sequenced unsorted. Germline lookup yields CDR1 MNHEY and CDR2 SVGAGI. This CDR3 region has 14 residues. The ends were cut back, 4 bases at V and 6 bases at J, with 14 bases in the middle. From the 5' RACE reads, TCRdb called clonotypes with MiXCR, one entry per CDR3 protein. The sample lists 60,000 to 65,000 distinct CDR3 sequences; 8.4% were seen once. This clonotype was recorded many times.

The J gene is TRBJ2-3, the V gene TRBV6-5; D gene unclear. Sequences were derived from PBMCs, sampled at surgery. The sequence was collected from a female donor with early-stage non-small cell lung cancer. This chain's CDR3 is CASSSFNLPDTQYF. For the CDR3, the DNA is TGTGCCAGCAGTTCCTTTAATCTTCCGGATACGCAGTATTTT.